Listed below are T cell receptor beta chains from one sample, sequenced in a study of CD4+ T cells in melanoma. Clones were sequenced by immunoSEQ multiplex PCR, and TCRdb holds only the in-frame ones, with some missing. The sample yields about 110,000 clones, roughly 90% seen once. Sequenced: peripheral blood. The receptors shown here come from a human donor with melanoma. The CDR3 runs from the conserved cysteine through the conserved F or W. D genes are given only for firm matches. The listing skips clone size in some rows; elsewhere it reads once, few, many or a size class.

NA TRBJ2-5 TRBV6-1 NA 12 TGTGCCAGCAGTGACAGGGCGGAGACCCAGTACTTC CASSDRAETQYF
NA TRBJ2-1 TRBV5-1 NA 11 TGCGCCAGCAGCTTCCTGGATGAGCAGTTCTTC CASSFLDEQFF
NA TRBJ2-7 TRBV4-3 TRBD2 16 TGCGCCAGCAGCCTTTCACTAGCGGGAGTCGCCCACGAGCAGTACTTC CASSLSLAGVAHEQYF
NA TRBJ2-3 TRBV7-9 TRBD2 15 TGTGCCAGCAGTCCACATAACGGCGGGAGTAATACGCAGTATTTT CASSPHNGGSNTQYF
once TRBJ2-7 TRBV2 NA 12 TGTGCCAGCAGCTCAGACAGCTACGAGCAGTACTTC CASSSDSYEQYF
NA TRBJ2-7 TRBV6-1 TRBD2 15 TGTGCCAGCAGTTCCTTAGCGGGGGGCCAAGCGGAGCAGTACTTC CASSSLAGGQAEQYF
NA TRBJ2-3 TRBV7-3 TRBD2 15 TGTGCCAGCAGCCCCTCGCGGGAGCCAACAGATACGCAGTATTTT CASSPSREPTDTQYF
NA TRBJ2-3 TRBV9 TRBD2 20 TGTGCCAGCAGCGTTGTGGCGGGGACTGGCGGGAGGGCTCGGACAGATACGCAGTATTTT CASSVVAGTGGRARTDTQYF
NA TRBJ2-3 TRBV30 NA 14 TGTGCCTGGAGTTCCGGCATTCAGGGAGATACGCAGTATTTT CAWSSGIQGDTQYF
NA TRBJ2-2 TRBV7-3 NA 16 TGTGCCAGCAGCTTAAATAGCCAAGGTGGAACCGGGGAGCTGTTTTTT CASSLNSQGGTGELFF
NA TRBJ1-5 TRBV28 NA 15 TGTGCCAGCATCCGTACGGGACACTTCAATCAGCCCCAGCATTTT CASIRTGHFNQPQHF
NA TRBJ2-6 TRBV18 TRBD1 17 TGTGCCAGCTCACCACTGGACAGGGGGTTTGGGGCCAACGTCCTGACTTTC CASSPLDRGFGANVLTF
NA TRBJ2-2 TRBV4-1 NA 14 TGCGCCAGCGGGGGACTCACCGTCACCGGGGAGCTGTTTTTT CASGGLTVTGELFF
NA TRBJ2-3 TRBV28 NA 16 TGTGCCAGTTGGGTAGCAGGGGGGGACAGGTTAGATACGCAGTATTTT CASWVAGGDRLDTQYF
NA TRBJ2-2 TRBV19 TRBD1 14 TGTGCCAGTAGTCAACAGGGGATTAGTGGGGAGCTGTTTTTT CASSQQGISGELFF
NA TRBJ1-5 TRBV27 TRBD1 15 TGTGCCAGCAGGACCGGGACAGGGCTTAATCAGCCCCAGCATTTT CASRTGTGLNQPQHF
NA TRBJ1-5 TRBV28 NA 20 TGTGCCAGCAGATCCTCCCCACGGGGCATTGACTCTTATAGCAATCAGCCCCAGCATTTT CASRSSPRGIDSYSNQPQHF
NA TRBJ1-4 TRBV5-4 TRBD1 14 TGTGCCAGCAGCCCAGGGGGCGGGTTTGAAAAACTGTTTTTT CASSPGGGFEKLFF
NA TRBJ1-1 TRBV6-5 NA 13 TGTGCCAGCGGAGCAATGGTGAACACTGAAGCTTTCTTT CASGAMVNTEAFF
NA TRBJ2-7 TRBV4-3 TRBD1 15 TGCGCCAGCAGCCAAGGAGGACAGGGGGCTGGGGAGCAGTACTTC CASSQGGQGAGEQYF
NA TRBJ2-1 TRBV19 TRBD2 15 TGTGCCAGTAGTAAGGGGCTTGTAGCGGGAGATGAGCAGTTCTTC CASSKGLVAGDEQFF
NA TRBJ2-7 TRBV21-1 NA 15 TGTGCCAGCAGCACCCCCTGGGTGGGAAACTACGAGCAGTACTTC CASSTPWVGNYEQYF
NA TRBJ2-3 TRBV14 NA 12 TGTGCCAGCGGGTACGGCACAGATACGCAGTATTTT CASGYGTDTQYF
NA TRBJ2-5 TRBV29-1 NA 11 TGCAGCGTGGACGAAGGGGAGACCCAGTACTTC CSVDEGETQYF
once TRBJ2-7 TRBV6-6 TRBD1 14 TGTGCCAGCAGACGAAGACAGGGAACCTACGAGCAGTACTTC CASRRRQGTYEQYF
NA TRBJ2-7 TRBV5-3 NA 12 TGTGCCAGAAGACGAAAGGGTTACGAGCAGTACTTC CARRRKGYEQYF
NA TRBJ2-3 TRBV7-2 NA 14 TGTGCCAGCAGCTCAACCCGGGGGACAGATACGCAGTATTTT CASSSTRGTDTQYF
NA TRBJ2-1 TRBV7-2 NA 15 TGTGCCAGCAGCCGGACTTCGAGCTCCTACAATGAGCAGTTCTTC CASSRTSSSYNEQFF
NA TRBJ1-2 TRBV5-5 NA 11 TGTGCCAGCAGCTTGGATGGTGGCTACACCTTC CASSLDGGYTF
NA TRBJ2-4 TRBV14 NA 15 TGTGCCAGCAGCCAAAATCATGGAGGTGGTGGCATTCAGTACTTC CASSQNHGGGGIQYF
NA TRBJ1-4 TRBV6-6 NA 14 TGTGCCAGCAGTGCCCCCGGGGGCAGCGAAAAACTGTTTTTT CASSAPGGSEKLFF
NA TRBJ1-6 TRBV9 NA 18 TGTGCCAGCAGCGTAGCCTGGGGCCCGGAGGTGGTCGATTCACCCCTCCACTTT CASSVAWGPEVVDSPLHF
NA TRBJ1-6 TRBV27 NA 14 TGTGCCAGCAGTTTGGGGACATACAATTCACCCCTCCACTTT CASSLGTYNSPLHF
few TRBJ1-1 TRBV5-4 NA 11 TGTGCCAGCAGCTCTAGAGGTGAAGCTTTCTTT CASSSRGEAFF
NA TRBJ1-2 TRBV30 TRBD1 13 TGTGCTGGAGAAACAGGGGCCATATATGGCTACACCTTC CAGETGAIYGYTF
few TRBJ1-1 TRBV7-4 NA 13 TGTGCCAGCAGCTTGAGCGCCTACACTGAAGCTTTCTTT CASSLSAYTEAFF
NA TRBJ1-2 TRBV7-2 TRBD1 14 TGTGCCAGCAGCCGTACCCGGACAGGGGGTAGCTACACCTTC CASSRTRTGGSYTF
NA TRBJ2-1 TRBV7-9 TRBD2 16 TGTGCCAGCAGCCTGGGACTAGCGGGAGGGGAACATGAGCAGTTCTTC CASSLGLAGGEHEQFF
NA TRBJ2-1 TRBV19 TRBD1 16 TGTGCCAGTAGTAAACTGACAGGGGGCGTAGGGAATGAGCAGTTCTTC CASSKLTGGVGNEQFF
NA TRBJ2-7 TRBV28 TRBD2 13 TGTGCCAGCAGTGCCCCGGGGGGACACGAGCAGTACTTC CASSAPGGHEQYF
NA TRBJ2-7 TRBV5-4 TRBD2 18 TGTGCCAGCAGCTTGGAGGTTAGACTAGCGGAGGGGGATTACGAGCAGTACTTC CASSLEVRLAEGDYEQYF
NA TRBJ2-5 TRBV19 TRBD1 15 TGTGCCAGTAGTATAACAGGGGGAGGACAAGAGACCCAGTACTTC CASSITGGGQETQYF
NA TRBJ2-7 TRBV28 TRBD2 20 TGTGCCAGCAGTTTTTATTCGGGACTAGCGGGGGGGATACGATCCTACGAGCAGTACTTC CASSFYSGLAGGIRSYEQYF
NA TRBJ1-1 TRBV18 NA 15 TGTGCCAGCTCACCACCTCAGGGTATGAGCACTGAAGCTTTCTTT CASSPPQGMSTEAFF
once TRBJ2-7 TRBV6-6 TRBD2 15 TGTGCCAGCAGTTACTGGACGGGAGGGACCTACGAGCAGTACTTC CASSYWTGGTYEQYF
NA TRBJ2-5 TRBV20-1 NA 11 TGCAGTGCTGAAAGTGTAGAGACCCAGTACTTC CSAESVETQYF
NA TRBJ2-5 TRBV7-9 TRBD1 13 TGTGCCAGCAGCCAGGGGGCAGGAGAGACCCAGTACTTC CASSQGAGETQYF
NA TRBJ2-2 TRBV30 NA 14 TGTGCCTGGAGGTTTTCCCCAAACACCGGGGAGCTGTTTTTT CAWRFSPNTGELFF
NA TRBJ2-1 TRBV29-1 TRBD2 14 TGCAGCGTTGGAACAGGACTAGATTACAATGAGCAGTTCTTC CSVGTGLDYNEQFF
NA TRBJ1-5 TRBV5-6 TRBD1 15 TGTGCCAGCAGCTACAGGGGGAGCCCCGATCAGCCCCAGCATTTT CASSYRGSPDQPQHF
NA TRBJ1-2 TRBV28 NA 16 TGTGCCAGCAGTGAGGGGACATCCGCCCTCCTTTATGGCTACACCTTC CASSEGTSALLYGYTF
NA TRBJ2-3 TRBV29-1 TRBD2 15 TGCAGCGTTTCCCAATCTAGCGGGAGTTTTGATACGCAGTATTTT CSVSQSSGSFDTQYF
NA TRBJ2-2 TRBV7-2 TRBD1 15 TGTGCCAGCATCGGGACAGGGTGGTCCACCGGGGAGCTGTTTTTT CASIGTGWSTGELFF
NA TRBJ2-2 TRBV5-1 NA 14 TGCGCCAGCAGCTTGCTACAGGGAACCGGGGAGCTGTTTTTT CASSLLQGTGELFF